Listed below are T cell receptor beta chains from one sample, sequenced in a study of blood T cell repertoires in COVID-19. Using immunoSEQ multiplex PCR, the repertoire was profiled, and TCRdb retains in-frame clones only, with some absent. The data contain hundreds of thousands of clones, about 91% of them singletons. Sequencing used peripheral blood. The origin of the receptors is a man of 80 years or more with acute or convalescent COVID-19. The CDR3 runs from the conserved cysteine through the conserved F or W. The order of the fields is V gene, clone size, D gene, J gene, CDR3 DNA, CDR3 protein. A D gene is named only where the DNA matches it firmly. Clone size is not always given. Where it is, it says once, few, many or a class for expanded clones.

V gene: TRBV13
clone size: .
D gene: TRBD2
J gene: TRBJ2-3
CDR3 DNA: TGTGCCAGCAGCTTAGGCAAGGTAGCGGGAGCAGATACGCAGTATTTT
CDR3 protein: CASSLGKVAGADTQYF

V gene: TRBV6-5
clone size: once
D gene: .
J gene: TRBJ1-2
CDR3 DNA: TGTGCCAGCAGTACCACAGGGCCGCTCCCTGGGGGCTACACCTTC
CDR3 protein: CASSTTGPLPGGYTF

V gene: TRBV15
clone size: .
D gene: TRBD2
J gene: TRBJ2-5
CDR3 DNA: TGTGCCACCAGCAGAGTCGGGGGGGCGGAGACCCAGTACTTC
CDR3 protein: CATSRVGGAETQYF

V gene: TRBV11-2
clone size: once
D gene: .
J gene: TRBJ2-3
CDR3 DNA: TGTGCCAGCAGCCTCACTTCCATCGGCACAGATACGCAGTATTTT
CDR3 protein: CASSLTSIGTDTQYF

V gene: TRBV18
clone size: .
D gene: .
J gene: TRBJ2-1
CDR3 DNA: TGTGCCAGCTCTGAGTTAGATGAGCAGTTCTTC
CDR3 protein: CASSELDEQFF

V gene: TRBV6-1
clone size: .
D gene: .
J gene: TRBJ1-6
CDR3 DNA: TGTGCCAGCAGTGAGACTCAAGGCGCATGGAGGTTCTCACCCCTCCACTTT
CDR3 protein: CASSETQGAWRFSPLHF

V gene: TRBV6-5
clone size: .
D gene: TRBD2
J gene: TRBJ2-1
CDR3 DNA: TGTGCCATAGGGTCTAGCGGGAGCGGTGAGCAGTTCTTC
CDR3 protein: CAIGSSGSGEQFF

V gene: TRBV5-1
clone size: .
D gene: .
J gene: TRBJ1-2
CDR3 DNA: TGCGCCAGCAGCTCCGGGACAAACTATGGCTACACCTTC
CDR3 protein: CASSSGTNYGYTF

V gene: TRBV6-6
clone size: few
D gene: TRBD1
J gene: TRBJ1-5
CDR3 DNA: TGTGCCAGCAGTCTTTCCAAGATTTTCGGGACAGATAGCAATCAGCCCCAGCATTTT
CDR3 protein: CASSLSKIFGTDSNQPQHF

V gene: TRBV2
clone size: once
D gene: TRBD1
J gene: TRBJ1-4
CDR3 DNA: TGTGCCAGCAGTGGAGACAGGGTGGGGGAAAAACTGTTTTTT
CDR3 protein: CASSGDRVGEKLFF

V gene: TRBV3-1/TRBV3-2
clone size: .
D gene: .
J gene: TRBJ1-3
CDR3 DNA: TGTGCCAGCAGCCGCGGGGGCTCTGGAAACACCATATATTTT
CDR3 protein: CASSRGGSGNTIYF

V gene: TRBV7-8
clone size: .
D gene: .
J gene: TRBJ2-3
CDR3 DNA: TGTGCCAGCACCCTAGGAGGTAGCGGTGGGTTCTCTAGCACAGATACGCAGTATTTT
CDR3 protein: CASTLGGSGGFSSTDTQYF

V gene: TRBV24-1
clone size: .
D gene: .
J gene: TRBJ2-6
CDR3 DNA: TGTGCCACCAGTCCCGGAGACTCTGGGGCCAACGTCCTGACTTTC
CDR3 protein: CATSPGDSGANVLTF

V gene: TRBV18
clone size: .
D gene: TRBD2
J gene: TRBJ2-1
CDR3 DNA: TGTGCCAGCTCACCCGAGGCTAGCGGGCAATACAATGAGCAGTTCTTC
CDR3 protein: CASSPEASGQYNEQFF

V gene: TRBV5-6
clone size: once
D gene: TRBD2
J gene: TRBJ2-1
CDR3 DNA: TGTGCCAGCAGTTTAGGACTAGCGCCTTACAATGAGCAGTTCTTC
CDR3 protein: CASSLGLAPYNEQFF

V gene: TRBV9
clone size: .
D gene: TRBD2
J gene: TRBJ2-3
CDR3 DNA: TGTGCCAGCAGCCCCGGGACTAGCGGGGGGAATACGCAGTATTTT
CDR3 protein: CASSPGTSGGNTQYF

V gene: TRBV28
clone size: .
D gene: TRBD2
J gene: TRBJ2-5
CDR3 DNA: TGTGCCAGCAGTTTGAGCGGGAGTCGGGAGACCCAGTACTTC
CDR3 protein: CASSLSGSRETQYF

V gene: TRBV18
clone size: .
D gene: TRBD1
J gene: TRBJ1-1
CDR3 DNA: TGTGCCAGCTCACTTGATTCGGACAGGGGGCAGACTGAAGCTTTCTTT
CDR3 protein: CASSLDSDRGQTEAFF

V gene: TRBV4-2
clone size: once
D gene: TRBD2
J gene: TRBJ2-1
CDR3 DNA: TGTGCCAGCAGCCCGGAGACTAGCGGGAGTCCATTTGAGCAGTTCTTC
CDR3 protein: CASSPETSGSPFEQFF

V gene: TRBV29-1
clone size: .
D gene: .
J gene: TRBJ1-1
CDR3 DNA: TGCAGCGTTGAAGAGCAGGCGAACACTGAAGCTTTCTTT
CDR3 protein: CSVEEQANTEAFF

V gene: TRBV11-1
clone size: .
D gene: TRBD1
J gene: TRBJ2-1
CDR3 DNA: TGTGCCAGCAGCATCCTGACAGGGGGCTCCTACAATGAGCAGTTCTTC
CDR3 protein: CASSILTGGSYNEQFF

V gene: TRBV7-6
clone size: .
D gene: TRBD2
J gene: TRBJ2-2
CDR3 DNA: TGTGCCAGCAGCCCAGCTGGGACTAGGACCGGGGAGCTGTTTTTT
CDR3 protein: CASSPAGTRTGELFF

V gene: TRBV7-2
clone size: .
D gene: TRBD2
J gene: TRBJ2-3
CDR3 DNA: TGTGCCAGCAGCTTAGCCAGGCGGCTAGCGGGAAGCACAGATACGCAGTATTTT
CDR3 protein: CASSLARRLAGSTDTQYF